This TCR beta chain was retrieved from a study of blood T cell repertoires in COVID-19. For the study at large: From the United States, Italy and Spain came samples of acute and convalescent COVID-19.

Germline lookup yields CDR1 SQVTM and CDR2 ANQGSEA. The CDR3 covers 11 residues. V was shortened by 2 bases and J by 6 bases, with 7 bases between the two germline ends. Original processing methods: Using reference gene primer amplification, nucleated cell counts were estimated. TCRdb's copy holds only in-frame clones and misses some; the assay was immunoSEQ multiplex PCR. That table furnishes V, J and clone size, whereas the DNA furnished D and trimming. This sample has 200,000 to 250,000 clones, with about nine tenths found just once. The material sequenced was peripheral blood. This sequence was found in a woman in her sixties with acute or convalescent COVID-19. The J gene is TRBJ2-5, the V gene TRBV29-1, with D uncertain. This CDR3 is CSVEHSKTQYF. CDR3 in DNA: TGCAGCGTTGAACATAGTAAGACCCAGTACTTC.